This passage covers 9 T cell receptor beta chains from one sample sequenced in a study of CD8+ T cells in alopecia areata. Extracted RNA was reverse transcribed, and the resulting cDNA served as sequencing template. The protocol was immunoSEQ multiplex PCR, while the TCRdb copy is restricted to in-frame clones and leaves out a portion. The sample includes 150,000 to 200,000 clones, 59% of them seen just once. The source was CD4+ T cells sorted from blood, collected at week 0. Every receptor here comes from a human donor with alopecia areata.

The CDR3 DNA follows: TGCAGCGCCATGACAGGCCCTGGAAACACCATATATTTT. Translated, it gives CSAMTGPGNTIYF. This chain uses TRBV29-1 with TRBJ1-3, with D possibly matching TRBD1 (6 bases). The germline gives CDR1 SQVTM, CDR2 ANQGSEA. The CDR3 contains 13 residues. V was trimmed by 7 bases and J by 2 bases, leaving 12 bases between them.

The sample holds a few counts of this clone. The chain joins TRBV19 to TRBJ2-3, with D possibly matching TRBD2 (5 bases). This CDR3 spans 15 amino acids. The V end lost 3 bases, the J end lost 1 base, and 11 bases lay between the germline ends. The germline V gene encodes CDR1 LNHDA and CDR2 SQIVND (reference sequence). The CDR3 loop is CASSIPGLRTDTQYF. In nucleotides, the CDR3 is TGTGCCAGTAGTATTCCCGGACTCCGCACAGATACGCAGTATTTT.

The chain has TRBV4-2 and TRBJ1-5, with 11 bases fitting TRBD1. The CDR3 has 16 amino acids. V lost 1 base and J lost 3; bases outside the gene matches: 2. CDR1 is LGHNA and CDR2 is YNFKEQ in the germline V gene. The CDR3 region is CASSQGGQGVNQPQHF. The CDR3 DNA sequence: TGTGCCAGCAGCCAAGGGGGACAGGGGGTCAATCAGCCCCAGCATTTT.

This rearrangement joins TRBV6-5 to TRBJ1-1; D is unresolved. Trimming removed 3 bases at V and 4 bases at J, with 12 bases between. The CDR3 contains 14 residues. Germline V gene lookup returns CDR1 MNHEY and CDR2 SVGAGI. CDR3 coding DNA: TGTGCCAGCAGTTATTTCGGGAGGGCCACTGAAGCTTTCTTT. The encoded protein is CASSYFGRATEAFF.

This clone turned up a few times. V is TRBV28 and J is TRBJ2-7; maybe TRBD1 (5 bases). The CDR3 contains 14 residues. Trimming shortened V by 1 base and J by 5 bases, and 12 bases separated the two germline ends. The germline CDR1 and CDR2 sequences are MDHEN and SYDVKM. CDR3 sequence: CASSLLGQGHEQYF. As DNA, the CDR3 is TGTGCCAGCAGTTTATTGGGCCAGGGCCACGAGCAGTACTTC.

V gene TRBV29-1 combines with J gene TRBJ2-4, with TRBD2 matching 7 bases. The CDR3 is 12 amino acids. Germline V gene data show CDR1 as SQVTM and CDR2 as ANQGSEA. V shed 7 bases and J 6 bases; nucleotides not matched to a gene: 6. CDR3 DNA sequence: TGCAGCGCTGTGTCGGGGGGAAACATTCAGTACTTC. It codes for CSAVSGGNIQYF.

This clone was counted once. Here the CDR3 reads CSAIGDRGDTEAFF. The CDR3 nucleotides are TGCAGCGCGATTGGGGACAGGGGGGACACTGAAGCTTTCTTT. The J gene is TRBJ1-1, the V gene TRBV29-1, with 11 bases matching TRBD1. The CDR3 covers 14 residues. The J segment lost 3 bases and the V segment lost 7 bases, leaving 7 bases of the junction unmatched. Germline-derived CDR1 and CDR2 are SQVTM and ANQGSEA.

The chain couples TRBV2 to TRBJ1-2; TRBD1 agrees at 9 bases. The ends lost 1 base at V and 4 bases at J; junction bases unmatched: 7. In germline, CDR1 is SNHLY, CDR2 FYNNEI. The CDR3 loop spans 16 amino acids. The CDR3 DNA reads TGTGCCAGCAGTGAAGAGTCGGGACAGGGCTCCTATGGCTACACCTTC. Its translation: CASSEESGQGSYGYTF.

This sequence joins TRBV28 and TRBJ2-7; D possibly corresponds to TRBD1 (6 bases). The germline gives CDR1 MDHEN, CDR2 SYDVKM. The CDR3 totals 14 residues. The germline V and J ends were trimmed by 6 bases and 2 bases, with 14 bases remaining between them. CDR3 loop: CASSYHGQTYEQYF. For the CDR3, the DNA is TGTGCCAGCAGCTATCATGGACAGACCTACGAGCAGTACTTC.